The 26 T cell receptor beta chains listed next were all sequenced from one sample in a study of somatic mutations in cytotoxic T cells in rheumatoid arthritis. Sequencing was performed with immunoSEQ multiplex PCR; in TCRdb, only in-frame clones are kept and a portion is missing. The sample consists of 20,000 or so clones, around 84% of them appearing once. The sequenced sample was CD8+ T cells sorted from blood. The origin of the receptors is a woman aged 40 to 55 with rheumatoid arthritis.

This chain links TRBV6-5 with TRBJ2-5; no reliable D call. CDR3 length: 14 residues. Per the germline V gene, CDR1 is MNHEY and CDR2 is SVGAGI. Trimming stripped 2 bases from V and 4 bases from J, with 11 bases between. The CDR3 bases are TGTGCCAGCAGTTACGACTTCGCCCTAGAGACCCAGTACTTC. Amino acid sequence: CASSYDFALETQYF.

This chain joins TRBV19 and TRBJ2-5; D possibly corresponds to TRBD2 (7 bases). The CDR3 extends over 15 amino acids. The V gene's germline CDR1 is LNHDA and CDR2 SQIVND (reference sequence). Trimming removed 3 bases at V and 2 bases at J, with 13 bases between. The CDR3 here is CASSIFGGTQETQYF. The DNA of the CDR3 is TGTGCCAGTAGTATTTTCGGGGGGACACAAGAGACCCAGTACTTC.

A single count supports this clone. The rearrangement links TRBV6-1 to TRBJ2-2; D is ambiguous. V dropped 2 bases and J dropped 5 bases, with 18 bases sitting between them. This CDR3 spans 17 amino acids. Germline CDR1 is MNHNS and CDR2 is SASEGT. This CDR3 reads CASSEPHGTVSTGELFF. The CDR3 nucleotides are TGTGCCAGCAGTGAACCTCACGGTACAGTCAGTACCGGGGAGCTGTTTTTT.

V and J are TRBV27 and TRBJ1-5, with TRBD1 matching 7 bases. The V and J ends lost 2 bases and 3 bases, in that order; junction bases with no gene match: 7. The CDR3 extends over 16 amino acids. Germline V gene sequence: CDR1 MNHEY, CDR2 SMNVEV (reference sequence). CDR3 residues: CASSLGPGGFNQPQHF. CDR3 in DNA: TGTGCCAGCAGTTTAGGGCCAGGGGGTTTCAATCAGCCCCAGCATTTT.

The chain couples TRBV27 to TRBJ2-5; 11 bases are a match to TRBD2. CDR1 MNHEY and CDR2 SMNVEV come from the germline V gene (reference sequence). The V gene end was trimmed by 4 bases and the J gene end by 0 bases; junction bases not matched to a gene: 4. The CDR3 loop spans 16 amino acids. CDR3 sequence reads: CASSSGLAEYQETQYF. The CDR3 coding sequence is TGTGCCAGCAGTTCGGGACTAGCGGAGTACCAAGAGACCCAGTACTTC.

The CDR3 loop is CASSEETGGPDTQYF. As DNA, the CDR3 is TGTGCCAGCAGTGAAGAGACAGGGGGCCCAGATACGCAGTATTTT. The chain combines TRBV6-4 with TRBJ2-3; 10 bases align to TRBD1. Germline V lookup: CDR1 MRHNA, CDR2 SNTAGT. The CDR3 covers 15 residues. The trim removed 3 bases at V and 4 bases at J, leaving 4 bases unmatched.

This clone has only one observation. The chain joins TRBV4-1 to TRBJ2-4; D call uncertain. The CDR3 totals 13 residues. V gave up 0 bases and J gave up 8 bases, with 8 bases separating them. The germline CDR1 and CDR2 sequences are MGHRA and YSYEKL. DNA for the CDR3: TGCGCCAGCAGCCAAGACAGGTCGCACATTCAGTACTTC. It encodes CASSQDRSHIQYF.

The rearrangement links TRBV6-1 to TRBJ2-1, with D maybe TRBD1 (6 bases). Germline-derived CDR1 and CDR2 are MNHNS and SASEGT. This CDR3 region has 15 residues. Trimming took off 2 bases at V and 9 bases at J, with 17 bases between the two ends. CDR3 residues: CASSEPKQGRGEQFF. The CDR3 region has the DNA TGTGCCAGCAGTGAACCAAAACAGGGACGTGGTGAGCAGTTCTTC.

The chain links TRBV2 to TRBJ1-5; tentative D call: TRBD1 (6 bases). The CDR3 is 16 residues long. The germline V gene encodes CDR1 SNHLY and CDR2 FYNNEI. Trimming removed 3 bases from V and 6 bases from J, with 18 bases in between. The CDR3 region is CASSERTVMGLQPQHF. The CDR3 DNA sequence: TGTGCCAGCAGTGAGAGGACAGTCATGGGGCTTCAGCCCCAGCATTTT.

This chain uses TRBV18 with TRBJ2-6; D is perhaps TRBD2 (6 bases). V shed 2 bases and J shed 0 bases, with 8 bases lying between them. Germline values: CDR1 KGHSH, CDR2 LQKENI. CDR3 length equals 16 residues. CDR3 DNA sequence: TGTGCCAGCTCACCAAACGGGGGCTCTGGGGCCAACGTCCTGACTTTC. It yields the protein CASSPNGGSGANVLTF. Using reference TRBV18 and TRBJ2-6 for the parts outside the CDR3, the full variable domain is NAGVMQNPRHLVRRRGQEARLRCSPMKGHSHVYWYRQLPEEGLKFMVYLQKENIIDESGMPKERFSAEFPKEGPSILRIQQVVRGDSAAYFCASSPNGGSGANVLTFGAGSRLTVL.

The chain combines TRBV6-4 with TRBJ2-3; TRBD2 aligns across 8 bases. The V and J ends lost 5 bases and 0 bases, in that order; junction bases with no gene match: 7. The germline V gene encodes CDR1 MRHNA and CDR2 SNTAGT. The CDR3 is made up of 16 amino acids. Here the CDR3 reads CASSPFGGASTDTQYF. In nucleotides, the CDR3 is TGTGCCAGCAGTCCCTTCGGGGGGGCTAGCACAGATACGCAGTATTTT.

This chain uses TRBV6-5 with TRBJ2-7; 9 bases align to TRBD1. The germline V gene encodes CDR1 MNHEY and CDR2 SVGAGI. Germline trimming cut 6 bases from V and 2 bases from J; bases unmatched to any gene: 8. This CDR3 region has 15 residues. CDR3 loop: CASSPRDRDPYEQYF. The DNA for the CDR3 is TGTGCCAGCAGCCCTAGGGACAGGGATCCCTACGAGCAGTACTTC.

This chain uses TRBV10-2 with TRBJ1-2; a weak D match, TRBD1 (6 bases). The germline V gene encodes CDR1 WSHSY and CDR2 SAAADI. This CDR3 has 14 residues. V gave up 4 bases and J gave up 8 bases, with 17 bases separating them. CDR3 in DNA: TGCGCCAGCAGTGGAAACGACAGGTGGAGCGGCTACACCTTC. Amino acid sequence: CASSGNDRWSGYTF.

The V and J genes are TRBV9 and TRBJ2-3; 12 bases line up with TRBD2. V dropped 3 bases and J dropped 3; count of bases not matched to a gene: 5. The CDR3 covers 16 residues. The germline gives CDR1 SGDLS, CDR2 YYNGEE. This chain's CDR3 is CASSATSGGWTDTQYF. The CDR3 DNA sequence: TGTGCCAGCAGCGCAACTAGCGGGGGGTGGACAGATACGCAGTATTTT.

The rearrangement links TRBV5-1 to TRBJ2-1; 11 bases match TRBD2. The CDR3 totals 17 residues. The germline CDR1 and CDR2 sequences are SGHRS and YFSETQ. V shed 9 bases, J shed 7 bases, and the junction held 18 bases outside the gene matches. The CDR3 nucleotides read TGCGCCACCTCGAGTGATTTAACTAGCGGGAGTAAAAATGAGCAGTTCTTC. Protein: CATSSDLTSGSKNEQFF.

This clone was counted between two and nine times. V gene TRBV6-5 combines with J gene TRBJ2-7, with TRBD1 as a possible D gene (5 bases). Germline V gene lookup returns CDR1 MNHEY and CDR2 SVGAGI. V gave up 2 bases and J gave up 3 bases, with 11 bases separating them. The CDR3 covers 14 residues. CDR3 residues: CASSYESGHYEQYF. The CDR3 coding sequence is TGTGCCAGCAGTTACGAATCAGGGCACTACGAGCAGTACTTC.

With respect to this clone: An end of the junction differs from the germline gene, which may be a read error. The J gene is TRBJ1-4, the V gene TRBV30, with D unclear. CDR3 size: 11 residues. From germline, CDR1 is GTSNPN and CDR2 SVGIG (reference sequence). The CDR3 is CAWSTSEKLFF. The CDR3 nucleotides read TGTGCCTGGTCGACTAGTGAAAAACTGTTTTTT.

This sequence joins TRBV9 and TRBJ1-2; the D gene is possibly TRBD1 (6 bases). The ends were cut back, 4 bases at V and 2 bases at J, with 21 bases in the middle. This CDR3 is built from 17 residues. Germline V gene sequence: CDR1 SGDLS, CDR2 YYNGEE. CDR3: CASSLRGGHEGNYGYTF. In DNA, the CDR3 is TGTGCCAGCAGCCTGAGGGGGGGGCACGAAGGAAACTATGGCTACACCTTC.

The chain has TRBV4-1 and TRBJ2-7; 10 nucleotides agree with TRBD2. The V gene end was trimmed by 0 bases and the J gene end by 0 bases; junction bases not matched to a gene: 2. The CDR3 sequence is 16 residues long. Germline V gene data show CDR1 as MGHRA and CDR2 as YSYEKL. The CDR3 sequence is CASSQELAGNSYEQYF. CDR3 bases: TGCGCCAGCAGCCAAGAACTAGCGGGAAACTCCTACGAGCAGTACTTC.

This chain links TRBV19 with TRBJ1-2; D gene uncertain. CDR1 and CDR2 (germline): LNHDA, SQIVND (reference sequence). Trimming shortened V by 7 bases and J by 4 bases, and 16 bases separated the two germline ends. The CDR3 runs 14 residues. Here the CDR3 reads CASTPAAEGYGYTF. In DNA form, the CDR3 reads TGTGCCAGTACCCCCGCGGCCGAGGGCTATGGCTACACCTTC.

The chain combines TRBV6-5 with TRBJ2-7, with unresolved D. Germline CDR1 MNHEY, CDR2 SVGAGI. Trimming took 2 bases from V and 3 from J, leaving 8 bases between them. The CDR3 runs to 13 residues. The CDR3 nucleotides are TGTGCCAGCAGTTACGATCCCAGCTACGAGCAGTACTTC. This codes for CASSYDPSYEQYF.

The genes are TRBV9 and TRBJ2-3, with 11 positions matching TRBD2. This CDR3 spans 15 amino acids. V gave up 3 bases and J gave up 3 bases; unmatched junction bases: 3. Germline assignment: CDR1 SGDLS and CDR2 YYNGEE. CDR3 protein: CASSGGTSGTDTQYF. The CDR3 bases are TGTGCCAGCAGCGGGGGGACTAGCGGTACAGATACGCAGTATTTT.

The chain is built from TRBV5-1 and TRBJ2-1, with 8 positions matching TRBD2. This CDR3 region has 15 residues. The germline V gene encodes CDR1 SGHRS and CDR2 YFSETQ. With V trimmed by 0 bases and J by 7 bases, 6 bases remained unmatched. This CDR3 is CASSLAGGGPNEQFF. The CDR3 region has the DNA TGCGCCAGCAGCTTGGCTGGCGGGGGGCCGAATGAGCAGTTCTTC. Combining the CDR3 with reference TRBV5-1 and TRBJ2-1 gives the whole variable domain KAGVTQTPRYLIKTRGQQVTLSCSPISGHRSVSWYQQTPGQGLQFLFEYFSETQRNKGNFPGRFSGRQFSNSRSEMNVSTLELGDSALYLCASSLAGGGPNEQFFGPGTRLTVL.

This clone has more than one count but fewer than ten. This chain links TRBV29-1 with TRBJ2-1, with D possibly being TRBD2 (5 bases). Trimming stripped 3 bases from V and 3 bases from J, with 12 bases between. CDR1 and CDR2 (germline): SQVTM, ANQGSEA. There are 14 residues in the CDR3. The CDR3 bases are TGCAGCGTTGACGGGAATTCGATCTACAATGAGCAGTTCTTC. Its protein is CSVDGNSIYNEQFF.

The genes are TRBV27 and TRBJ2-7, with 9 bases identical to TRBD1. Germline V gene sequence: CDR1 MNHEY, CDR2 SMNVEV (reference sequence). This CDR3 has 12 amino acids. The V and J ends lost 8 bases and 6 bases, in that order; junction bases with no gene match: 5. CDR3 amino acids: CASGGTGFEQYF. The CDR3 DNA is TGTGCCAGCGGGGGGACAGGGTTCGAGCAGTACTTC.

This chain uses TRBV7-9 with TRBJ2-2; D is unclear. This CDR3 spans 12 amino acids. CDR1 and CDR2 (germline): SEHNR, FQNEAQ (reference sequence). The V and J ends lost 3 bases and 3 bases respectively, with 2 bases between them. The CDR3 DNA reads TGTGCCAGCAGCTTCGACACCGGGGAGCTGTTTTTT. Translation gives CASSFDTGELFF.